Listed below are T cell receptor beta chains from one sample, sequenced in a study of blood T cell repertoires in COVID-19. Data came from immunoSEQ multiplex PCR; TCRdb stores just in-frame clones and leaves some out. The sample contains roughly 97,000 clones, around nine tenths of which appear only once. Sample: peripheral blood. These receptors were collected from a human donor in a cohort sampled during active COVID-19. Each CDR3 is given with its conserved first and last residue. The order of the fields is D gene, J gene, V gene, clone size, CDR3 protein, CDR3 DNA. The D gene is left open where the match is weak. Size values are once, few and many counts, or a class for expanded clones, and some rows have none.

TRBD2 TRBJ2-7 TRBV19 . CASSSLLSGSFSYEQYF TGTGCCAGTAGTAGCCTATTGAGCGGGAGCTTTTCCTACGAGCAGTACTTC
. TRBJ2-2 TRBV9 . CASSVGLVRSGELFF TGTGCCAGCAGCGTGGGACTCGTGCGGTCCGGGGAGCTGTTTTTT
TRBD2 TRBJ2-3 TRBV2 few CASSLRGLAGTDTQYF TGTGCCAGCAGCCTCCGAGGGCTAGCGGGGACAGATACGCAGTATTTT
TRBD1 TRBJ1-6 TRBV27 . CASSNTGGSYNSPLHF TGTGCCAGCAGTAACACAGGGGGGTCCTATAATTCACCCCTCCACTTT
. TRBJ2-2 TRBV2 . CASRETSNTGELFF TGTGCCAGCCGTGAGACATCGAACACCGGGGAGCTGTTTTTT
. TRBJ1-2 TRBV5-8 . CASSLLNARQAGYTF TGTGCCAGCAGCTTGCTGAATGCCCGCCAAGCCGGCTACACCTTC
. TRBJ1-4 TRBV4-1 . CASSQGGQGNEKLFF TGCGCCAGCAGCCAAGGCGGGCAGGGGAATGAAAAACTGTTTTTT
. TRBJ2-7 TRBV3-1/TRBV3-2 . CASSRNQFYEQYF TGTGCCAGCAGCCGTAACCAGTTCTACGAGCAGTACTTC
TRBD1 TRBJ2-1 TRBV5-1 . CASSPWDRGNEQFF TGCGCCAGCAGCCCGTGGGACAGGGGAAATGAGCAGTTCTTC
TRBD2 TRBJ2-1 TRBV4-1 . CASSQTLAGGYNEQFF TGCGCCAGCAGCCAGACTCTAGCGGGAGGGTACAATGAGCAGTTCTTC
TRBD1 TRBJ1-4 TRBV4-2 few CASSQGQGNEKLFF TGTGCCAGCAGCCAAGGACAGGGGAATGAAAAACTGTTTTTT
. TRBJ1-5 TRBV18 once CASSPRGSSNQPQHF TGTGCCAGCTCACCTCGGGGGTCGAGCAATCAGCCCCAGCATTTT
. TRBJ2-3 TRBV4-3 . CASSLSNSRHTQYF TGCGCCAGCAGCCTATCGAACTCGAGGCATACGCAGTATTTT
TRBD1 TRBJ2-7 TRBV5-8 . CASTLMPGGNEQYF TGTGCCAGCACCTTGATGCCAGGGGGCAACGAGCAGTACTTC
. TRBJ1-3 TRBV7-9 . CASSDSSGNTIYF TGTGCCAGCTCAGACAGCTCTGGAAACACCATATATTTT
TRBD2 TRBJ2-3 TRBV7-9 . CASSPSGGAPSGTDTQYF TGTGCCAGCAGCCCCTCCGGGGGGGCTCCGTCTGGCACAGATACGCAGTATTTT
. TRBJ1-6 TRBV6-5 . CASSYKRPYNSPLHF TGTGCCAGCAGTTACAAGCGTCCCTATAATTCACCCCTCCACTTT